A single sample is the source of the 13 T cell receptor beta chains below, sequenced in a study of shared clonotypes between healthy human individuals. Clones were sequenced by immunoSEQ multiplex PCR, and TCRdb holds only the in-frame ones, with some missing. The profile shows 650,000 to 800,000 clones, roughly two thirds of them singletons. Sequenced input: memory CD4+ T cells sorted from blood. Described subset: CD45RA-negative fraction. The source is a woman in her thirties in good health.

The CDR3 DNA sequence: TGTGCCAGTCAGAAACAGGGGATCCCCTACAATGAGCAGTTCTTC. It translates to CASQKQGIPYNEQFF. V and J are TRBV6-5 and TRBJ2-1; 7 positions agree with TRBD1. Germline-derived CDR1 and CDR2 are MNHEY and SVGAGI. The ends lost 9 bases at V and 2 bases at J; junction bases unmatched: 10. This CDR3 has 15 amino acids.

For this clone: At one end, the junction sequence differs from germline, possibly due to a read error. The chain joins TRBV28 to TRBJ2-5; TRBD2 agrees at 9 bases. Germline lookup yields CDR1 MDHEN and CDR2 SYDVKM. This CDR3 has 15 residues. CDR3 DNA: TGTACCAGCAGTCTTAGCGGGAGATTAGTTGAGACCCAGTACTTC. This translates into CTSSLSGRLVETQYF.

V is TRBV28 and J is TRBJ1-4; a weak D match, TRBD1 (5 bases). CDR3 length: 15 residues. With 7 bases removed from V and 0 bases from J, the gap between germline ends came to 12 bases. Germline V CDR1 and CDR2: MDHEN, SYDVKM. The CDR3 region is CASKGPPATNEKLFF. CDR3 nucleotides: TGTGCCAGCAAGGGACCGCCGGCAACTAATGAAAAACTGTTTTTT. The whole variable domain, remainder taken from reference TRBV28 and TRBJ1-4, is DVKVTQSSRYLVKRTGEKVFLECVQDMDHENMFWYRQDPGLGLRLIYFSYDVKMKEKGDIPEGYSVSREKKERFSLILESASTNQTSMYLCASKGPPATNEKLFFGSGTQLSVL.

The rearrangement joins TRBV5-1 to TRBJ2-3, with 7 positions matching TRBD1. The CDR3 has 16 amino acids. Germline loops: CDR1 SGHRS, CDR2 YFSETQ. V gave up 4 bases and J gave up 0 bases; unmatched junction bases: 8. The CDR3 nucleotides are TGCGCCAGCAGCACCTGGGACAGACTAAGCACAGATACGCAGTATTTT. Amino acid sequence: CASSTWDRLSTDTQYF.

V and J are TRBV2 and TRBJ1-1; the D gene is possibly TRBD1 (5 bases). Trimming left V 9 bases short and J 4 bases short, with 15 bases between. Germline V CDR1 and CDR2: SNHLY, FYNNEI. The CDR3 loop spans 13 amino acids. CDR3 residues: CASLGDSGTEAFF. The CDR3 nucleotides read TGTGCCAGTTTGGGTGACAGCGGCACTGAAGCTTTCTTT.

As DNA, the CDR3 is TGTGCCAGCAGGCAGGAATGGGACGGTTCCTATGGCTACACCTTC. Translated, it gives CASRQEWDGSYGYTF. This sequence joins TRBV6-6 and TRBJ1-2; possibly TRBD1 for D (5 bases). The V and J ends lost 6 bases and 4 bases respectively, with 18 bases between them. The CDR3 length is 15 residues. Germline V gene data show CDR1 as MNHNY and CDR2 as SVGAGI (reference sequence).

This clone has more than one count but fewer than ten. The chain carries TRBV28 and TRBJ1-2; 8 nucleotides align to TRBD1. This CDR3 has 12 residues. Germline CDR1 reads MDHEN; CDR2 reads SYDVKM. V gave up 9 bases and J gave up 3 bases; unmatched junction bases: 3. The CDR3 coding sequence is TGTGCCAGTATGGACAGGGACTATGGCTACACCTTC. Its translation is CASMDRDYGYTF.

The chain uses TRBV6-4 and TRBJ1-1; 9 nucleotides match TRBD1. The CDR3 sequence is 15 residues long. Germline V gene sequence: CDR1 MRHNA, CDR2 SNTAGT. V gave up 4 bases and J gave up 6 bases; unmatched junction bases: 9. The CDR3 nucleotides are TGTGCCAGCAGTGTCACACAGGGGGCGGTGGCTGAAGCTTTCTTT. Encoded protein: CASSVTQGAVAEAFF.

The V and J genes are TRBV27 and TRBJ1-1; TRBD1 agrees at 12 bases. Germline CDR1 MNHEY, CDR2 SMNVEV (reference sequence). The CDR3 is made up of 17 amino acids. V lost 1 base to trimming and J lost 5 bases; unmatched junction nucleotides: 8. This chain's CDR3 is CASSLYRDRGRNTEAFF. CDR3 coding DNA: TGTGCCAGCAGTTTATACCGGGACAGGGGGCGGAATACTGAAGCTTTCTTT.

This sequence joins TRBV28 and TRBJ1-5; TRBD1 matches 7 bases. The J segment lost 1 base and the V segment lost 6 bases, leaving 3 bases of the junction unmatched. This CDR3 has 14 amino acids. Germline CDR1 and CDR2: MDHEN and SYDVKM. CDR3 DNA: TGTGCCAGCAGGACCAGGGGGAGCAATCAGCCCCAGCATTTT. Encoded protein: CASRTRGSNQPQHF.

This CDR3 reads CAWSVPFREGGYEQYF. CDR3 DNA: TGTGCCTGGAGTGTACCTTTTAGGGAGGGGGGGTACGAGCAGTACTTC. The J gene is TRBJ2-7, the V gene TRBV30; D perhaps matches TRBD2 (7 bases). Germline-derived CDR1 and CDR2 are GTSNPN and SVGIG (reference sequence). CDR3 length equals 16 residues. V was trimmed by 0 bases and J by 4 bases, leaving 19 bases between them.

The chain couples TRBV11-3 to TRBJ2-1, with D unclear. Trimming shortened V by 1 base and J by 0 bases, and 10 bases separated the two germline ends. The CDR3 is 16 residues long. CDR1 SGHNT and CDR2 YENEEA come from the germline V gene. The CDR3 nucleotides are TGTGCCAGCAGCTTAGGTGAGTCTAGCTCCTACAATGAGCAGTTCTTC. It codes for CASSLGESSSYNEQFF.

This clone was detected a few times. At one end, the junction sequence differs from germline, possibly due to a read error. CDR3: CASSELGTVNVQFF. The DNA for the CDR3 is TGTGCCAGCAGTGAGCTAGGGACAGTCAATGTGCAGTTCTTC. The chain has TRBV2 and TRBJ2-1; TRBD1 matches at 7 bases. The CDR3 length is 14 residues. CDR1 is SNHLY and CDR2 is FYNNEI in the germline V gene.